Below, 9 T cell receptor beta chains from the same sample are listed, as sequenced in a study of CD8+ T cells in alopecia areata. The authors extracted RNA and reverse transcribed it into cDNA as the sequencing template. Here immunoSEQ multiplex PCR was the method, and the copy in TCRdb shows in-frame clones only, minus some. Altogether about 180,000 clones are present, approximately 59% being singletons, with the ten largest covering around 16%. Treatment in this sample: oral pan-JAK inhibitor, 5-10 mg twice daily. This specimen consisted of CD4+ T cells sorted from blood, obtained between weeks 55 and 65, from a patient treated with tofacitinib. The receptors here all came from a human donor with alopecia areata.

This clone has a handful of counts. The chain links TRBV29-1 to TRBJ1-3; D gene uncertain. Germline V gives CDR1 SQVTM, CDR2 ANQGSEA. The V end lost 8 bases, the J end lost 0 bases, and 14 bases lay between the germline ends. The CDR3 length is 14 residues. DNA of the CDR3: TGCAGCACGTGGACGGCGAGCTCTGGAAACACCATATATTTT. Translation: CSTWTASSGNTIYF.

The chain combines TRBV5-1 with TRBJ1-2; D is ambiguous. V was clipped by 5 bases and J by 6 bases, with 23 bases between them. This CDR3 comprises 16 residues. From germline, CDR1 is SGHRS and CDR2 YFSETQ. The CDR3 loop reads CASRAEEGRRENGYTF. CDR3 bases: TGCGCCAGCAGAGCAGAGGAAGGTAGGAGGGAGAATGGCTACACCTTC.

The chain couples TRBV30 to TRBJ1-2; 9 nucleotides line up with TRBD1. V was pared by 4 bases and J by 5 bases, with 11 bases of the junction left unmatched. The V gene's germline CDR1 is GTSNPN and CDR2 SVGIG (reference sequence). The CDR3 has 15 amino acids. CDR3 sequence reads: CAWKGQGKGGYGYTF. The CDR3 DNA is TGTGCCTGGAAGGGACAGGGCAAAGGAGGGTATGGCTACACCTTC.

This clone was picked up one time. The chain is built from TRBV11-3 and TRBJ2-7; 8 bases match TRBD1. Germline CDR1 reads SGHNT; CDR2 reads YENEEA. The CDR3 contains 14 residues. J lost 4 bases, V lost 1 base, and 3 bases had no gene match. Here the CDR3 reads CASSLVQGAYEQYF. CDR3 DNA sequence: TGTGCCAGCAGCTTAGTTCAGGGGGCGTACGAGCAGTACTTC.

This clone was observed a single time. The CDR3 DNA is TGTGCCAGCAGCTTACAGGGGAATACTGAAGCTTTCTTT. Translated: CASSLQGNTEAFF. The rearrangement uses TRBV7-3 and TRBJ1-1, with D perhaps matching TRBD1 (6 bases). The CDR3 has 13 amino acids. Looked up from germline, CDR1 is SGHTA and CDR2 is FQGTGA. V dropped 2 bases and J dropped 5 bases, with 9 bases sitting between them.

This clone came up a few times. Other DNA sequences of this sample code for an identical CDR3. V is TRBV29-1 and J is TRBJ2-5, with TRBD1 matching 8 bases. Germline values: CDR1 SQVTM, CDR2 ANQGSEA. V was pared by 7 bases and J by 2 bases, with 3 bases of the junction left unmatched. CDR3 length: 12 residues. The CDR3 sequence is CSAGTGQETQYF. CDR3 in DNA: TGCAGCGCCGGGACAGGACAAGAGACCCAGTACTTC.

This sequence joins TRBV5-6 and TRBJ1-1; D uncertain. The CDR3 runs 13 residues. In germline, CDR1 is SGHDT, CDR2 YYEEEE. With 1 base removed from V and 0 bases from J, the gap between germline ends came to 4 bases. The CDR3 sequence: CASSLRMNTEAFF. CDR3 DNA sequence: TGTGCCAGCAGCTTGCGGATGAACACTGAAGCTTTCTTT. The whole variable domain, remainder taken from reference TRBV5-6 and TRBJ1-1, is DAGVTQSPTHLIKTRGQQVTLRCSPKSGHDTVSWYQQALGQGPQFIFQYYEEEERQRGNFPDRFSGHQFPNYSSELNVNALLLGDSALYLCASSLRMNTEAFFGQGTRLTVV.

The V call is TRBV4-2, the J call TRBJ1-2; D is unresolved. Germline V gene sequence: CDR1 LGHNA, CDR2 YNFKEQ. V gave up 0 bases and J gave up 5 bases, with 13 bases separating them. This CDR3 spans 15 amino acids. The CDR3 spells CASSQDPGQKYGYTF. The DNA of the CDR3 is TGTGCCAGCAGCCAAGATCCCGGGCAGAAGTATGGCTACACCTTC.

This clone came up a few times. The chain links TRBV23-1 to TRBJ1-5, with D perhaps matching TRBD1 (5 bases). TRBV23-1 is noted as an ORF with a role that remains uncertain. V gave up 6 bases and J gave up 0 bases, with 15 bases separating them. The CDR3 totals 16 residues. The CDR3 reads CASSIKGKISNQPQHF. For the CDR3, the DNA is TGCGCCAGCAGCATAAAGGGGAAGATTAGCAATCAGCCCCAGCATTTT.